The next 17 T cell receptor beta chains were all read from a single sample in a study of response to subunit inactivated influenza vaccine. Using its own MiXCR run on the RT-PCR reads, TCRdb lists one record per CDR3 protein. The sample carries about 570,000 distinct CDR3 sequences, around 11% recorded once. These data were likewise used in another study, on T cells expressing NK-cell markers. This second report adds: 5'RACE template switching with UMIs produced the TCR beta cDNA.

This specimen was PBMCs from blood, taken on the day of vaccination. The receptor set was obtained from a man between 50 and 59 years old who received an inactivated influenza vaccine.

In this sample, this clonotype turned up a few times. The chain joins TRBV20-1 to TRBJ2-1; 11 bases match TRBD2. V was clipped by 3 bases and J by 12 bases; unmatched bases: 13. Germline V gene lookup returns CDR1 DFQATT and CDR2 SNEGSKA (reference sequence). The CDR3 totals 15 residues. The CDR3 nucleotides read TGCAGTGCTAGGGGCGGGACTAGCGGACAAGGGGCGCAGTTCTTC. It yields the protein CSARGGTSGQGAQFF.

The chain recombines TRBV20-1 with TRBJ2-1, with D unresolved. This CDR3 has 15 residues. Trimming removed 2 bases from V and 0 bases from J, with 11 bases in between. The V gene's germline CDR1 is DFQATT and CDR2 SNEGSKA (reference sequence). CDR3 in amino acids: CSARLHGGSYNEQFF. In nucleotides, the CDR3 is TGCAGTGCTAGACTCCATGGCGGCTCCTACAATGAGCAGTTCTTC.

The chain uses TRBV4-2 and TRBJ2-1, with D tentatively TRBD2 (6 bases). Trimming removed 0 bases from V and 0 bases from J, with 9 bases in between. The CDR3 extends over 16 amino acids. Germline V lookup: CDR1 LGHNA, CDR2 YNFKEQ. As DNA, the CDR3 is TGTGCCAGCAGCCAAGATCGACTAGACTCCTACAATGAGCAGTTCTTC. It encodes CASSQDRLDSYNEQFF.

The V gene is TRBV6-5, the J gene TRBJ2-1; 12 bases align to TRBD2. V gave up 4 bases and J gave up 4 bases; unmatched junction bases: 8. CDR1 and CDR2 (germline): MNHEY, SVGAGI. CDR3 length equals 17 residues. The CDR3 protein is CASSSSTSGGWYNEQFF. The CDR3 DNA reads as TGTGCCAGCAGTTCCTCAACTAGCGGGGGGTGGTACAATGAGCAGTTCTTC.

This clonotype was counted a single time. The CDR3 sequence: CASSLVGGSGGETQYF. The CDR3 coding sequence is TGTGCCAGCAGCTTAGTCGGGGGATCCGGAGGGGAGACCCAGTACTTC. V gene TRBV7-2 combines with J gene TRBJ2-5, with D possibly being TRBD2 (6 bases). CDR1 is SGHTA, CDR2 FQGNSA, per germline. V gave up 1 base and J gave up 5 bases, with 17 bases separating them. CDR3 size: 16 residues.

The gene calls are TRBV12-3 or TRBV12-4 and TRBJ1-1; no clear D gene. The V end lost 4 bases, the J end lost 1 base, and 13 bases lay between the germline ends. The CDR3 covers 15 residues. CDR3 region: CASSYGPHPNTEAFF. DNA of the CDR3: TGTGCCAGCAGTTATGGTCCCCACCCGAACACTGAAGCTTTCTTT.

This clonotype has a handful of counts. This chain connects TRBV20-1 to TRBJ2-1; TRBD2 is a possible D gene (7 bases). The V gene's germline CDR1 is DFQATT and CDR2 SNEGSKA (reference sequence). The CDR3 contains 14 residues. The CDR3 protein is CRGGGASSYNEQFF. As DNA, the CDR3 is TGCAGGGGAGGGGGAGCGAGCTCCTACAATGAGCAGTTCTTC.

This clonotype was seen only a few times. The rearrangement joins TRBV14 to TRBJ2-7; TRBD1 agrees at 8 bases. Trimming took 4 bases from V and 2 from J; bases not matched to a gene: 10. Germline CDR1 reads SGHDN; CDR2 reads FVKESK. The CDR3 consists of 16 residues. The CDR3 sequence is CASSPIPGQVAYEQYF. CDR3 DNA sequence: TGTGCCAGCAGCCCAATTCCGGGACAGGTTGCCTACGAGCAGTACTTC.

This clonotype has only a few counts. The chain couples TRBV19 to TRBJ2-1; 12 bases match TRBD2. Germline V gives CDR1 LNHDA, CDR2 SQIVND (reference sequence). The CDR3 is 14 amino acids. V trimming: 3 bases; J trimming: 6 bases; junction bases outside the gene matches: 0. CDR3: CASSMGLAGNEQFF. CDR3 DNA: TGTGCCAGTAGTATGGGACTAGCGGGCAATGAGCAGTTCTTC.

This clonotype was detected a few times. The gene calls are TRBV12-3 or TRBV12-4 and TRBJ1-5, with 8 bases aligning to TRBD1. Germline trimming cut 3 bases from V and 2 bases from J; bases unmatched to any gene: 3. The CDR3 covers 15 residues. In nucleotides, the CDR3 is TGTGCCAGCAGTTTGGCGACAGGGGGCAATCAGCCCCAGCATTTT. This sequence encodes CASSLATGGNQPQHF.

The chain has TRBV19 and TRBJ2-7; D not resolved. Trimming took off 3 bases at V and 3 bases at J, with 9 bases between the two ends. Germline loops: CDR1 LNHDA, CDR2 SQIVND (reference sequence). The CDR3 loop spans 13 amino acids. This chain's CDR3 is CASSITYHYEQYF. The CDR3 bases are TGTGCCAGTAGTATCACGTACCACTACGAGCAGTACTTC.

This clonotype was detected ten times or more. CDR3 residues: CSARGMVAGTDTQYF. The CDR3 DNA reads as TGCAGTGCTAGAGGGATGGTAGCGGGGACAGATACGCAGTATTTT. This rearrangement joins TRBV20-1 to TRBJ2-3, with TRBD2 matching 8 bases. Per germline, CDR1 DFQATT and CDR2 SNEGSKA (reference sequence). This CDR3 is built from 15 residues. Germline trimming cut 1 base from V and 3 bases from J; bases unmatched to any gene: 6.

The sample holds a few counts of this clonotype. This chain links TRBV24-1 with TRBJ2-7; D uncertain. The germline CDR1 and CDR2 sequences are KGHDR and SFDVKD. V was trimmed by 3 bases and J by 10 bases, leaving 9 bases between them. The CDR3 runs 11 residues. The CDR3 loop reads CATSDPRRQYF. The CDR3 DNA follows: TGTGCCACCAGTGATCCCCGCCGTCAGTACTTC.

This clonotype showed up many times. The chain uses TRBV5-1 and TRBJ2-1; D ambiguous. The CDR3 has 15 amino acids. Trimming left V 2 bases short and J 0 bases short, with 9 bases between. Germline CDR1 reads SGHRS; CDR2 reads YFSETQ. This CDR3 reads CASSFSTSSYNEQFF. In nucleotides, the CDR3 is TGCGCCAGCAGCTTCTCAACGAGCTCCTACAATGAGCAGTTCTTC.

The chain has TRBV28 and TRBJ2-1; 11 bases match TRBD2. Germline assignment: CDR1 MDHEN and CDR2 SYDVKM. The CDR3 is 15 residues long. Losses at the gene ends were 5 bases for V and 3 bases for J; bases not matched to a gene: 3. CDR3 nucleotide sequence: TGTGCCAGCAGTATAGCGGGAGGGGTCTACAATGAGCAGTTCTTC. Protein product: CASSIAGGVYNEQFF.

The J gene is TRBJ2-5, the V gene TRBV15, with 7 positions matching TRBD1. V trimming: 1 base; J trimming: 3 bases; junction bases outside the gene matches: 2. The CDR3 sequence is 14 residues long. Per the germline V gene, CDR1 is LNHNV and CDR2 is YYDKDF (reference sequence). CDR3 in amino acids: CATSRGTGEETQYF. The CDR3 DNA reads TGTGCCACCAGCAGAGGAACAGGGGAAGAGACCCAGTACTTC.

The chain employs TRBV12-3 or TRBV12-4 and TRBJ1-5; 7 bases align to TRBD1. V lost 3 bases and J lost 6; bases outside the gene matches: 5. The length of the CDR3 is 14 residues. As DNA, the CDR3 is TGTGCCAGCAGTTTGACAGGGACTGGTCAGCCCCAGCATTTT. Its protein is CASSLTGTGQPQHF.